In this sample, the clone carrying this TCR beta chain turned up a few times. Its cognate antigen is unknown. The sample comes from a study of T cell responses to AZD1222 COVID-19 vaccine. Trimming removed 1 base from V and 6 bases from J, with 13 bases in between. The germline V gene encodes CDR1 SGHVS and CDR2 FQNEAQ. This CDR3 is 15 amino acids long. Assay: immunoSEQ multiplex PCR; the TCRdb copy retains only in-frame clones and omits some. This table has 100,000 to 150,000 clones, about nine tenths appearing once. Overall study findings and caveats: Baseline seropositivity characterized only 5 to 7 AZD1222 recipients. Nearly half of spike-specific TCRs reportedly target variant regions that are unmutated in the B.1.351 and B.1.1.7 variants. Donors in the cohort were predominantly white British and more often female, and clonal diversity was possibly underestimated. Rises in breadth and depth of Spike-specific TCRs came after two AZD1222 doses.

The sequence was obtained from an adult in good health. The chain joins TRBV7-8 to TRBJ2-1; D is perhaps TRBD1 (5 bases). The starting material was peripheral blood, obtained on day 0 of AZD1222 vaccination. The CDR3 region is CASSLGADRSNEQFF. In nucleotides, the CDR3 is TGTGCCAGCAGCTTAGGAGCCGACAGAAGCAATGAGCAGTTCTTC.